Below, 9 T cell receptor beta chains from the same sample are listed, as sequenced in a study of blood T cells in healthy people across ages. It was with a sample-barcoded 5' primer and a J-beta primer mix that a second PCR of about 6 to 12 cycles was run. Each CDR3 protein gets one entry after TCRdb re-called the 5' RACE reads with MiXCR. Counted here are about 840,000 distinct CDR3 sequences, 29% occurring once; the ten biggest clones make up 10% to 13%. In addition, the sample was reused for a study of T cells of mothers and their children.

Sample: blood. Source of these receptors: a middle-aged woman in good health.

J is TRBJ1-2 and V is TRBV7-2; D is uncertain. CDR1 is SGHTA and CDR2 is FQGNSA in the germline V gene. The CDR3 loop spans 15 amino acids. V was cut by 5 bases and J by 8 bases, with 21 bases left in between. The CDR3 region is CASSETSAGVRGYTF. Written as DNA, the CDR3 is TGTGCCAGCAGCGAGACGTCGGCCGGGGTGCGGGGCTACACCTTC.

This clonotype was seen ten or more times. V usage is TRBV20-1 and J usage is TRBJ1-2, with 8 bases matching TRBD1. This CDR3 has 15 amino acids. Trimming at V came to 0 bases and at J to 8 bases, leaving 11 bases not matched to a gene. CDR1 is DFQATT, CDR2 SNEGSKA, per germline (reference sequence). As DNA, the CDR3 is TGCAGTGCTAGAGAACGTGGACAGGGACTGTTGGGCTACACCTTC. Amino acids: CSARERGQGLLGYTF.

The rearrangement uses TRBV13 and TRBJ1-1; 8 positions agree with TRBD1. V lost 4 bases and J lost 1; bases outside the gene matches: 5. CDR3 length: 15 residues. From germline, CDR1 is PRHDT and CDR2 FYEKMQ (reference sequence). The CDR3 region is CASSSDRVGNTEAFF. The CDR3 nucleotides are TGTGCCAGCAGCTCGGACAGGGTGGGGAACACTGAAGCTTTCTTT.

This clonotype was recorded many times. The chain combines TRBV20-1 with TRBJ1-2, with 11 bases aligning to TRBD1. Germline CDR1 is DFQATT and CDR2 is SNEGSKA (reference sequence). CDR3 length equals 12 residues. The CDR3 protein is CVSRTGGHGYTF. In DNA, the CDR3 is TGCGTATCGAGGACAGGGGGCCATGGCTACACCTTC.

The chain joins TRBV9 to TRBJ1-2; the D gene is possibly TRBD1 (6 bases). This CDR3 spans 13 amino acids. V was clipped by 4 bases and J by 7 bases, with 14 bases between them. Germline values: CDR1 SGDLS, CDR2 YYNGEE. The CDR3 loop is CASSITGFRGYTF. The CDR3 coding sequence is TGTGCCAGCAGCATCACAGGGTTTCGTGGCTACACCTTC.

This clonotype was counted ten times or more. The chain links TRBV6-6 to TRBJ1-2; 8 positions match TRBD1. The CDR3 extends over 16 amino acids. V lost 9 bases and J lost 1; bases outside the gene matches: 13. CDR1 is MNHNY, CDR2 SVGAGI, per germline (reference sequence). The CDR3 DNA reads TGTGCCAGTGCAGGACAGGGTGGGGGCGGTAACTATGGCTACACCTTC. It codes for CASAGQGGGGNYGYTF.

This clonotype has only one observation. One end of the junction is discordant with germline, which a read error may explain. This sequence joins TRBV7-3 and TRBJ2-3; D gene ambiguous. Germline assignment: CDR1 SGHTA and CDR2 FQGTGA. The CDR3 is made up of 14 amino acids. CDR3 region: CAGSFASPTDTQYF. The CDR3 nucleotides read TGTGCCGGCAGCTTCGCCAGCCCCACAGATACGCAGTATTTT.

This clonotype was detected only a few times. The chain combines TRBV5-1 with TRBJ1-4; 9 positions match TRBD1. Germline V CDR1 and CDR2: SGHRS, YFSETQ. The CDR3 covers 18 residues. V was clipped by 0 bases and J by 5 bases; unmatched bases: 11. The chain's CDR3 is CASSLGEYGGTGNEKLFF. CDR3 nucleotide sequence: TGCGCCAGCAGCTTGGGTGAATATGGCGGGACAGGGAATGAAAAACTGTTTTTT.

A few counts support this clonotype. The rearrangement uses TRBV2 and TRBJ1-1; D remains ambiguous. Germline CDR1 SNHLY, CDR2 FYNNEI. This CDR3 has 10 amino acids. Trimming shortened V by 7 bases and J by 6 bases, and 6 bases separated the two germline ends. The CDR3 DNA sequence: TGTGCCAGCACGTTCCCTGAAGCTTTCTTT. Its translation is CASTFPEAFF.